This T cell receptor beta chain is from a study of identical twins. Notes on the study in general: Monozygotic twins shared more out-of-frame TCR alpha than recombination models predicted. It was possible that invariant MAIT and iNKT cells partly confounded the zero-insertion analyses.

TCRdb fed the 5' RACE reads into MiXCR, producing one record per CDR3 protein. The repertoire holds about 210,000 distinct CDR3 sequences, with over 8% as singletons. The CDR3 consists of 16 residues. Trimming at V came to 7 bases and at J to 0 bases, leaving 11 bases not matched to a gene. With regard to this clonotype: Its antigen is still unknown.

The sequence was obtained from a young woman in good health. The chain joins TRBV12-3 or TRBV12-4 to TRBJ1-2, with 7 bases aligning to TRBD1. What was sequenced was memory (CD45RO+) T cells sorted from blood. CDR3 loop: CASTFTTGPTNYGYTF. In nucleotides, the CDR3 is TGTGCCAGCACCTTTACGACAGGGCCAACTAACTATGGCTACACCTTC.